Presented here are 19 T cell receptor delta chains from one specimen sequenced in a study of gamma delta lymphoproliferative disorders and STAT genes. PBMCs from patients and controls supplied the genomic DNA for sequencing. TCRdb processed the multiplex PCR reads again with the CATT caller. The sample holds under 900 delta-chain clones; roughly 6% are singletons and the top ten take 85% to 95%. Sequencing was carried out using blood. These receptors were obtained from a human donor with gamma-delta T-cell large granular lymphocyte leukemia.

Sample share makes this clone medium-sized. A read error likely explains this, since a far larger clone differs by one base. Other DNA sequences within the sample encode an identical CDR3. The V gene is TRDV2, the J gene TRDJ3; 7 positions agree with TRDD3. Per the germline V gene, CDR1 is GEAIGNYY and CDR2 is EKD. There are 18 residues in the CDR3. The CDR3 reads CACDSTGEISWDTRQMFF. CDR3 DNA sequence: TGTGCCTGTGACTCTACTGGGGAGATCTCCTGGGACACCCGACAGATGTTTTTT.

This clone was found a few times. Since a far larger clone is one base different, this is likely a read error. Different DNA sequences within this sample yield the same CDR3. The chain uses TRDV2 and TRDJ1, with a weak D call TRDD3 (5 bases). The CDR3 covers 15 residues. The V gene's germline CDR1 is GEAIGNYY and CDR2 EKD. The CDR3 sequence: CACDTLLSTGDKLIF. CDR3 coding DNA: TGTGCCTGCGACACGCTACTGTCCACTGGCGATAAACTCATCTTT.

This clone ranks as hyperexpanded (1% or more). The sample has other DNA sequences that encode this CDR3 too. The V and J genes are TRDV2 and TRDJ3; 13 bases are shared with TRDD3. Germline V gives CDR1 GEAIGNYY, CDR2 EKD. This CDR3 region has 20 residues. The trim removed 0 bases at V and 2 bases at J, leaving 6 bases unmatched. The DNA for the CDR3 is TGTGCCTGTGACACCGTTCGGACTGGGGGATACGCCTGGGACACCCGACAGATGTTTTTC. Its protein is CACDTVRTGGYAWDTRQMFF.

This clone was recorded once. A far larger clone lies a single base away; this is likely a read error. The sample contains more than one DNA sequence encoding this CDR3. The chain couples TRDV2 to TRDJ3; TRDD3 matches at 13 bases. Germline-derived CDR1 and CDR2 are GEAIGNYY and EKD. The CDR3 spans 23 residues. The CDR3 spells CACDTETNWGIRVGSWDTRQMFF. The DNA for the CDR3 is TGTGCCTGTGACACCGAGACCAACTGGGGGATACGCGTAGGCTCCTGGGACACCCGACAGATGTTTTTT.

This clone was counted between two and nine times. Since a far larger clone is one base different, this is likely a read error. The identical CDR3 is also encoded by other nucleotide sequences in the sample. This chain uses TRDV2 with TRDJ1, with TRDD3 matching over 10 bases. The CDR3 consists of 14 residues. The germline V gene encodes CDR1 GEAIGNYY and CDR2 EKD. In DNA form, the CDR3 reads TGTGCCTGTGACCTACTGGGGGATGGCGATAAACTTATCTTT. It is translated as CACDLLGDGDKLIF.

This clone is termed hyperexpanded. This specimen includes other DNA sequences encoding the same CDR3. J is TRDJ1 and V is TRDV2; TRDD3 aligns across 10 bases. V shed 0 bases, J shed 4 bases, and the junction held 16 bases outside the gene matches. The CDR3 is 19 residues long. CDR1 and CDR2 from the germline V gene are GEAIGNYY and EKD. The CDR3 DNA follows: TGTGCCTGTGACACCGTAGAGGGATGGGGGATACAGGCGGGCGATAAACTCATCTTT. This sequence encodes CACDTVEGWGIQAGDKLIF.

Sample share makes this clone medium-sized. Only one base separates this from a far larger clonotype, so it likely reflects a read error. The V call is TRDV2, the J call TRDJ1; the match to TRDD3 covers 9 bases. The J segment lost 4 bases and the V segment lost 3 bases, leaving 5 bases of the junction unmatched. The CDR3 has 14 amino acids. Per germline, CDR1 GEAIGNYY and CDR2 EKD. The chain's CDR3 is CACDLLGEGDKLIF. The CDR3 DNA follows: TGTGCCTGTGACCTACTGGGGGAGGGCGATAAACTCATCTTT.

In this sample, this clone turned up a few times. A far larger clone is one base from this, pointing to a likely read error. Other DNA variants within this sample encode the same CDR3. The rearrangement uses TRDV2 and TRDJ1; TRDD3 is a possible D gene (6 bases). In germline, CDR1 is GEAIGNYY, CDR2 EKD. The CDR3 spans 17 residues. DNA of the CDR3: TGCGCCTGTGACACCTTCGTGGAGTTGGGGGACACCGATAAACTCATCTTT. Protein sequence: CACDTFVELGDTDKLIF.

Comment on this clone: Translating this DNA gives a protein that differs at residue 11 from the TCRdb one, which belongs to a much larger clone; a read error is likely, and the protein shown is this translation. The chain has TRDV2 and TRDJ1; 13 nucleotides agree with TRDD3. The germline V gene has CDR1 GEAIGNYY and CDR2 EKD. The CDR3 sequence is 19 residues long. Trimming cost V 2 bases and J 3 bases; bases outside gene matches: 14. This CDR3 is CACDRITGGYVKGSDKLIF. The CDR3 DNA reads TGTGCCTGTGACAGGATTACTGGGGGATACGTTAAGGGGTCCGATAAACTCATCTTT.

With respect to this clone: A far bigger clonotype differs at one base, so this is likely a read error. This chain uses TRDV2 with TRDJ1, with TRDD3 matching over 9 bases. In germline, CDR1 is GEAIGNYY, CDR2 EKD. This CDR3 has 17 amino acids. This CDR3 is CACDTAGIRGRNDKFIF. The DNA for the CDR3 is TGTGCCTGTGACACCGCGGGGATACGAGGAAGAAACGATAAATTCATCTTT.

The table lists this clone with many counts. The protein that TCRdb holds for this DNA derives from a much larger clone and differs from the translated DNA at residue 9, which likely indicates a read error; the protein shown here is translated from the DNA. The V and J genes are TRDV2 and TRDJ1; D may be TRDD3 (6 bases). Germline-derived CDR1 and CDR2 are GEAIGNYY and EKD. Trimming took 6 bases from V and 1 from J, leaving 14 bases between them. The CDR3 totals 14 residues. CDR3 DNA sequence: TGTGCCTGTAACTCGCTGGGGATCACCGATAAACTCATCTTT. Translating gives CACNSLGITDKLIF.

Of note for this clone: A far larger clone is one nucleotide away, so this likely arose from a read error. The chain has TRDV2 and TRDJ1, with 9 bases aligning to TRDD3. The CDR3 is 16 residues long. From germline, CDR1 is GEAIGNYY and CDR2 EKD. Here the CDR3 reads CACDKLGDRYTDKPIF. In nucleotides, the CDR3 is TGTGCCTGTGACAAACTGGGGGACAGGTACACCGATAAACCCATCTTT.

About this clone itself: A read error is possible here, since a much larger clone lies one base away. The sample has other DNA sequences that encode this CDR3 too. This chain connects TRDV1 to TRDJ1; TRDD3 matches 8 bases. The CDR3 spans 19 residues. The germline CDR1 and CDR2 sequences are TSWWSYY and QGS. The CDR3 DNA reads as TGTGCTCTTGGGGAAAAGACCTACGTCTGGGGGACTTACACCGATAAACTCATTTTT. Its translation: CALGEKTYVWGTYTDKLIF.

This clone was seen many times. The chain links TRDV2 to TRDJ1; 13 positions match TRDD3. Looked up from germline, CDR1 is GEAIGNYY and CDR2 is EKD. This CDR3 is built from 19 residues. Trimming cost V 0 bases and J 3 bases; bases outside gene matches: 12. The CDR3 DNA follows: TGTGCCTGTGACACCCTTACTGGGGGATACGGAAAAGGGGCCGATAAACTCATCTTT. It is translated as CACDTLTGGYGKGADKLIF.

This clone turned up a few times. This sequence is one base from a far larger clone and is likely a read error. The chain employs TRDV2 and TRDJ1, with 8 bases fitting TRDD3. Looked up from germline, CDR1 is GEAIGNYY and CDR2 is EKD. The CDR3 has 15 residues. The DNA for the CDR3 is TGTGCCTGTGACACCGTGGGGGATCGTGGCGATAAATTCATCTTT. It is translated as CACDTVGDRGDKFIF.

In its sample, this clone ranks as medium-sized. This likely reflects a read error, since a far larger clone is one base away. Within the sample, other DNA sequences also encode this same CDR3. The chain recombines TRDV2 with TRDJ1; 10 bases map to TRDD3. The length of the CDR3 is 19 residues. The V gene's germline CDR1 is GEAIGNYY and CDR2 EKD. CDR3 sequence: CACDTVEGWGIQAGDKLIF. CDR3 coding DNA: TGTGCCTGTGACACCGTAGAGGGATGGGGGATACAGGCGGGCGATAAACTTATCTTT.

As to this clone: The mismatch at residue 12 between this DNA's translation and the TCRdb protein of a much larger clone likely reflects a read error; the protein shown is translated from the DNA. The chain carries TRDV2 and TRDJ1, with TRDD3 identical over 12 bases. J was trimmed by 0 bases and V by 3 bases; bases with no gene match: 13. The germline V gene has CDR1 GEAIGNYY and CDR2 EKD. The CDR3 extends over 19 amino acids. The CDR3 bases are TGTGCCTGTGACTTCGTACTGGGGGATACAAATCTGTACACCGATAAACTCATCTTT. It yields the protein CACDFVLGDTNLYTDKLIF.

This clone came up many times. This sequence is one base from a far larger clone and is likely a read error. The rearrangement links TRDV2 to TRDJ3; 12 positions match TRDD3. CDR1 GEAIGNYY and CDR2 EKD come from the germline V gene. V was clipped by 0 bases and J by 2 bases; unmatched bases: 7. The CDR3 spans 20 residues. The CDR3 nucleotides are TGTGCCTGTGACACCGTTCGGGCTGGGGGATACGCCTGGGACACCCGACAGATGTTTTTC. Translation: CACDTVRAGGYAWDTRQMFF.

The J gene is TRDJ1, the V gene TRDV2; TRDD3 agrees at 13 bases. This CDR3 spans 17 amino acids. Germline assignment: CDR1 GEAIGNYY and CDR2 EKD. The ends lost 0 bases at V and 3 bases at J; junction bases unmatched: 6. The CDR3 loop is CACDTVTGGYDADKLIF. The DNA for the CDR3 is TGTGCCTGTGACACCGTCACTGGGGGATACGACGCCGATAAACTCATCTTT.